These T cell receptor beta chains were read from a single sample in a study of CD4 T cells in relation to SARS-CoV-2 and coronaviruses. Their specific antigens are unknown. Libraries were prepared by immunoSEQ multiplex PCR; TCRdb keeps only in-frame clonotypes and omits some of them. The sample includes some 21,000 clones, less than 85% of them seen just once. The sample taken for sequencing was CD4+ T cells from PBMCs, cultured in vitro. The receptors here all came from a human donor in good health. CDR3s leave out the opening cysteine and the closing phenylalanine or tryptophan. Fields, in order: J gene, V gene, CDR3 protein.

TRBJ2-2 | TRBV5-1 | ASSPPAGDTGELF
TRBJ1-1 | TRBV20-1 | SASQTGPGTEAF
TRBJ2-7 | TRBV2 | ASSGQGHEQY
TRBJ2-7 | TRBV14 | ASSLTGSGTYEQY
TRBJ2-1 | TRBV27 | ASSLPRSSYNEQF
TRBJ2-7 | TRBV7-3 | ASSLTGLAGGLLSSAEQY
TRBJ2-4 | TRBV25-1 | ASSDRTGGNKNIQY
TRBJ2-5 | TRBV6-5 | ASSYWADQETQY
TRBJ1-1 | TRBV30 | AWRLAGGHTEAF
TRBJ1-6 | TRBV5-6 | ASSFLRSSYNSPLH
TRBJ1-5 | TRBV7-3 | ASSLNPPGLRNQPQH
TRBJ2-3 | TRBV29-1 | SARWAGGTDTQY
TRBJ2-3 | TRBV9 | ASSVRPPGTSGGGTDTQY
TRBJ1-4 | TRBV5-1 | ASSPGQDYEKLF
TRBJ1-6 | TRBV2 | ASFPGQGYSPLH
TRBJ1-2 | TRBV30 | AWSVSSLAPYGYT
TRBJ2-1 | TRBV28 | ASSLSSTSGRGEF
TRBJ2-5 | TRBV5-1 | ASSEADGSGETQY
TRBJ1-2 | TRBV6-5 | ASSWTGGRSGYT
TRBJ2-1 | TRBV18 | ASSPRAQGGIREQF
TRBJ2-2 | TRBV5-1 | ASSFPGPNTGELF
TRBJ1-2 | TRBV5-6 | ASSLLGPTIYGYT
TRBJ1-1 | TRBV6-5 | ASSWDRVNTEAF
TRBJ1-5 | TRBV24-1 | ATSDGVGNQPQH
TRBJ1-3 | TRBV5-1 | ASSLVGQGLRGNTIY
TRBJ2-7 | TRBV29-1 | SVQTQESSYEQY
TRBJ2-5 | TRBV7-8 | ASSQMAEQETQY
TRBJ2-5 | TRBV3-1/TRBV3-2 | ASSQRGLAGAETQY
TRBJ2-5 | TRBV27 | ASSPGGTQY
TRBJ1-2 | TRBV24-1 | ATSDRDRGNGYT
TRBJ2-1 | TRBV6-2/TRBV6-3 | ASSPLPGSREF
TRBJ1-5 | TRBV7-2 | ASSLEYFPRGDQPQH
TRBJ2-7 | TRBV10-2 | ASSDGLGSYEQY
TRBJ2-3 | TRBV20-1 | SARDMDTQY
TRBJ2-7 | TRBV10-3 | AISEAGTSGGKYEQY
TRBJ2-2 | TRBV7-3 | ASSLRRTSGPPGELF
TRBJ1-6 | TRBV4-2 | ASSQGDSGSNSPLH